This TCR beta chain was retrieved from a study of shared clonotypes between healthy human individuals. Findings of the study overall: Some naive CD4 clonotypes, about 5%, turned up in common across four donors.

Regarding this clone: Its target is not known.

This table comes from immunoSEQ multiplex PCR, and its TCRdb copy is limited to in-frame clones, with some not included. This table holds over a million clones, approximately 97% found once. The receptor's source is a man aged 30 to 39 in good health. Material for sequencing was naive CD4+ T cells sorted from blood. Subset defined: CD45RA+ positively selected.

The CDR3 bases are TGTGCCAGCAGTTCCCCGAGACTAGCGGGAGGAGAGACCCAGTACTTC. Its protein is CASSSPRLAGGETQYF. The gene calls are TRBV28 and TRBJ2-5; 13 bases agree with TRBD2. Per the germline V gene, CDR1 is MDHEN and CDR2 is SYDVKM. The V gene end was trimmed by 4 bases and the J gene end by 4 bases; junction bases not matched to a gene: 6. The CDR3 is made up of 16 amino acids. Full variable domain (remainder filled in from reference TRBV28 and TRBJ2-5): DVKVTQSSRYLVKRTGEKVFLECVQDMDHENMFWYRQDPGLGLRLIYFSYDVKMKEKGDIPEGYSVSREKKERFSLILESASTNQTSMYLCASSSPRLAGGETQYFGPGTRLLVL.